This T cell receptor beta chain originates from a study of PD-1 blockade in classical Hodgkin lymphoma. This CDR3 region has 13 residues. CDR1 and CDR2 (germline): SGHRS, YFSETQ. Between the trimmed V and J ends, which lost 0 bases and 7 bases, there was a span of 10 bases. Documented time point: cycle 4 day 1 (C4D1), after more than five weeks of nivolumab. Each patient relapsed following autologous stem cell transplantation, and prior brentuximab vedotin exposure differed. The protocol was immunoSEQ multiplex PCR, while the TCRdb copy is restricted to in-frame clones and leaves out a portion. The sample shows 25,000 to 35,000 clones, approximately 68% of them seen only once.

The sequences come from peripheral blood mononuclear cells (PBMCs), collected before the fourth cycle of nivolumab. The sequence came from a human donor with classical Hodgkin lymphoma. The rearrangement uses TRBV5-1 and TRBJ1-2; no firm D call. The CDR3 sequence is CASSLGSESGYTF. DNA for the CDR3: TGCGCCAGCAGCTTGGGATCTGAATCTGGCTACACCTTC.